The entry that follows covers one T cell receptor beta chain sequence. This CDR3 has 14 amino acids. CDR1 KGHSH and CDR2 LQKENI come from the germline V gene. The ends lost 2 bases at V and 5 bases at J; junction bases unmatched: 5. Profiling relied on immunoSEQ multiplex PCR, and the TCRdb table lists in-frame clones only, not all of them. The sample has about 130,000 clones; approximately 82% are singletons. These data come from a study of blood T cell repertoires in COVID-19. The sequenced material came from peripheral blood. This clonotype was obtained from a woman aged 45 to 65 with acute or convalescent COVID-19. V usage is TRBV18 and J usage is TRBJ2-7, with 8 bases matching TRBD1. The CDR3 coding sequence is TGTGCCAGCTCACCAGGGACAGGCCGTCACGAGCAGTACTTC. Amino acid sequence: CASSPGTGRHEQYF.